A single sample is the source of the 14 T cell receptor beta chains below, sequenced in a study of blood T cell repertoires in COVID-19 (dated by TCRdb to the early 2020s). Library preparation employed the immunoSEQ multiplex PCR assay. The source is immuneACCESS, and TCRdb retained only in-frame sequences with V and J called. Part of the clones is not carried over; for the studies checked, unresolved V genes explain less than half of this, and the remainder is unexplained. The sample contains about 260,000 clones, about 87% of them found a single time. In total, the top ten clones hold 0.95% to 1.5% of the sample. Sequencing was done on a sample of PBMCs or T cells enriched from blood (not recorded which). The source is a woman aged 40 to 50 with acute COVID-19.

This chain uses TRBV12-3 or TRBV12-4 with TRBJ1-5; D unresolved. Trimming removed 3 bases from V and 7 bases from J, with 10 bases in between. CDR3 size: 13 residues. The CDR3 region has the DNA TGTGCCAGCAGTTTCACGGTTCAACAGCCCCAGCATTTT. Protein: CASSFTVQQPQHF.

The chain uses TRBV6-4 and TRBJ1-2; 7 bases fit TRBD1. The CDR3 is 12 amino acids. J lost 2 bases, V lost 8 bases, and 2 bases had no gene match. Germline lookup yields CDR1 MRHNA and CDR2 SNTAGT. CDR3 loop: CASGDRNYGYTF. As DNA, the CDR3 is TGTGCCAGCGGGGACAGAAACTATGGCTACACCTTC.

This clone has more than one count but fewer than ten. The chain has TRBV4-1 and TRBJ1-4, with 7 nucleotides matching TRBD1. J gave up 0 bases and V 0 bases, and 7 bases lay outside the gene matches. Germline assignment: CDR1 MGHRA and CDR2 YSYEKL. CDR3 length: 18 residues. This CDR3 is CASSQDSDRSSTNEKLFF. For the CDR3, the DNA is TGCGCCAGCAGCCAAGATTCGGACAGGTCATCAACTAATGAAAAACTGTTTTTT.

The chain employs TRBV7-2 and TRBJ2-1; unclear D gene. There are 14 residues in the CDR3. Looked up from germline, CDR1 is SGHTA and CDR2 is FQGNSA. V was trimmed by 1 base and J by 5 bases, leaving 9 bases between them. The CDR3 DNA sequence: TGTGCCAGCAGCTTAGGTTACGGAGACAATGAGCAGTTCTTC. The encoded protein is CASSLGYGDNEQFF.

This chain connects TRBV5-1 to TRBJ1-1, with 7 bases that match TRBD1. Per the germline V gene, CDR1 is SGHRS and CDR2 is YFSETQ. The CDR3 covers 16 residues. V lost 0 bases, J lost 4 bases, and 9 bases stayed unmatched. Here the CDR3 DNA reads TGCGCCAGCAGCTTGGACAGGGGAAGTGTAGGCACTGAAGCTTTCTTT. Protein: CASSLDRGSVGTEAFF.

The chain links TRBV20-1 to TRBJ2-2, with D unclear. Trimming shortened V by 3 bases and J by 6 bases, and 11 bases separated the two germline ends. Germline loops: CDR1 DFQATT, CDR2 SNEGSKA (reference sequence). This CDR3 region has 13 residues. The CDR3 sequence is CSASLPSAGELFF. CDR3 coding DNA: TGCAGTGCTAGTCTGCCGTCGGCCGGGGAGCTGTTTTTT.

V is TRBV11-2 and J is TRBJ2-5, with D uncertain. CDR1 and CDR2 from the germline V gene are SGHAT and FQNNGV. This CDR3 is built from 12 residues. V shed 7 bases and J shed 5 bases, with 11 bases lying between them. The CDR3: CASTIAGETQYF. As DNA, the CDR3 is TGTGCCAGCACCATAGCCGGGGAGACCCAGTACTTC.

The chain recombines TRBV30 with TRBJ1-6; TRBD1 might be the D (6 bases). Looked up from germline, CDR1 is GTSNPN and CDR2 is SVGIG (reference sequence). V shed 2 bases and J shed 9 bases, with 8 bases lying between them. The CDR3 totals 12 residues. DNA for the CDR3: TGTGCCTGGAGTCACAGGGTTTCACCCCTCCACTTT. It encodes CAWSHRVSPLHF.

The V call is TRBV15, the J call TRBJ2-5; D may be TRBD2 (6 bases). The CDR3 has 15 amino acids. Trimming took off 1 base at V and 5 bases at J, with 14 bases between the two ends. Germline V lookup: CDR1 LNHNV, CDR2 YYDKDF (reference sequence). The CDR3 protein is CATSRASGVRETQYF. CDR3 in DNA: TGTGCCACCAGCAGAGCCTCGGGAGTGCGTGAGACCCAGTACTTC.

CDR3 region: CASPGRTAHNEQFF. CDR3 bases: TGTGCCAGCCCTGGGCGGACAGCCCACAATGAGCAGTTCTTC. The chain carries TRBV2 and TRBJ2-1; tentatively, D is TRBD1 (6 bases). Germline CDR1 is SNHLY and CDR2 is FYNNEI. Trimming stripped 8 bases from V and 5 bases from J, with 16 bases between. CDR3 length equals 14 residues.

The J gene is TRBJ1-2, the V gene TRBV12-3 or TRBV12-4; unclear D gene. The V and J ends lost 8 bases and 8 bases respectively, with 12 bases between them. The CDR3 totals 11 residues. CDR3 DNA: TGTGCCAGCGGCAGGAATCCGGGCTACACCTTC. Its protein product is CASGRNPGYTF.

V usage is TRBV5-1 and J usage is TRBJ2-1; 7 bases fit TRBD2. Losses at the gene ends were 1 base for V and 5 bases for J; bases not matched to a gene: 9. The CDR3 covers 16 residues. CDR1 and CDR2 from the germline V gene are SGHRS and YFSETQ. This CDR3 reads CASSLFSGRRNNEQFF. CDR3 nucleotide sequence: TGCGCCAGCAGCTTGTTTTCCGGGAGGAGGAACAATGAGCAGTTCTTC.

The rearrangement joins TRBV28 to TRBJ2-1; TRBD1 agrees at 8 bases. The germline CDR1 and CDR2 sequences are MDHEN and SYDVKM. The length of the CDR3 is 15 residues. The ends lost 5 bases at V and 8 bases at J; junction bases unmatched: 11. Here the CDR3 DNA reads TGTGCCAGCAGTCTTCGGACAGGGCGGTGGGATGAGCAGTTCTTC. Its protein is CASSLRTGRWDEQFF.

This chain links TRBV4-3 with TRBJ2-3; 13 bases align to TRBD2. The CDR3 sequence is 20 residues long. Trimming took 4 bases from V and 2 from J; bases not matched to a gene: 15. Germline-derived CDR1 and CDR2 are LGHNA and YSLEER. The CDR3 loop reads CASSPRRTSGSMNYTDTQYF. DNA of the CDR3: TGCGCCAGCAGCCCCAGACGGACTAGCGGGAGTATGAATTACACAGATACGCAGTATTTT.